Below, 25 T cell receptor beta chains from the same sample are listed, as sequenced in a study of blood T cell repertoires in COVID-19. Clones were read by immunoSEQ multiplex PCR, and TCRdb kept only the in-frame ones, dropping some. The sample contains about 60,000 clones, 90% of which appear only once. Sequencing was carried out using peripheral blood. All receptors derive from a human donor with active COVID-19. The donor label of this sample is uncertain.

This clone was picked up one time. The J gene is TRBJ2-1, the V gene TRBV7-9, with 10 nucleotides matching TRBD2. The J segment lost 7 bases and the V segment lost 1 base, leaving 1 base of the junction unmatched. The germline V gene encodes CDR1 SEHNR and CDR2 FQNEAQ (reference sequence). The CDR3 sequence is 14 residues long. The chain's CDR3 is CASSLGLAGNEQFF. CDR3 nucleotide sequence: TGTGCCAGCAGCTTAGGACTAGCGGGTAATGAGCAGTTCTTC.

The chain has TRBV9 and TRBJ2-7; D not certain. V was shortened by 4 bases and J by 4 bases, with 18 bases between the two germline ends. The CDR3 runs 15 residues. Germline V gene data show CDR1 as SGDLS and CDR2 as YYNGEE. CDR3 in DNA: TGTGCCAGCAGCCCCTCGGCGGATCTGAGATACGAGCAGTACTTC. It yields the protein CASSPSADLRYEQYF.

This clone has just one count. The chain has TRBV5-5 and TRBJ1-4, with D uncertain. Between the trimmed V and J ends, which lost 0 bases and 7 bases, there was a span of 13 bases. Germline CDR1 SGHKS, CDR2 YYEKEE (reference sequence). The CDR3 loop spans 15 amino acids. CDR3 nucleotide sequence: TGTGCCAGCAGCTTGGGCTTAGGGAGGGTTGAAAAACTGTTTTTT. Translated, it gives CASSLGLGRVEKLFF.

This clone was found once. The J gene is TRBJ2-7, the V gene TRBV6-5; maybe TRBD1 (5 bases). The CDR3 totals 15 residues. Germline V gene data show CDR1 as MNHEY and CDR2 as SVGAGI. The V gene lost 8 bases and the J gene lost 5 bases, with 22 bases spanning the gap. DNA of the CDR3: TGTGCCAGCTGTAGGGGTTTACTACCCCCTAACGAGCAGTACGTC. The encoded protein is CASCRGLLPPNEQYV.

The V and J genes are TRBV6-6 and TRBJ2-3; TRBD2 aligns across 8 bases. Germline V gene data show CDR1 as MNHNY and CDR2 as SVGAGI (reference sequence). The CDR3 length is 15 residues. The junction had 7 bases not matched to a gene; V was cut back by 5 bases and J by 3 bases. The CDR3: CASSNGGGMTDTQYF. CDR3 nucleotide sequence: TGTGCCAGCAGTAACGGGGGGGGTATGACAGATACGCAGTATTTT.

The chain carries TRBV24-1 and TRBJ2-1; no definite D call. This CDR3 comprises 13 residues. Trimming pared 5 bases from V and 10 bases from J, leaving 14 bases between. Germline CDR1 reads KGHDR; CDR2 reads SFDVKD. The CDR3 DNA is TGTGCCACCAGTGCTATCGGGTTAGGCGAGCAGTTCTTC. This sequence encodes CATSAIGLGEQFF.

The chain carries TRBV27 and TRBJ2-7; TRBD2 agrees at 11 bases. This CDR3 has 15 amino acids. The ends lost 4 bases at V and 0 bases at J; junction bases unmatched: 2. Germline lookup yields CDR1 MNHEY and CDR2 SMNVEV (reference sequence). The CDR3 loop reads CASSWGLADSYEQYF. CDR3 DNA: TGTGCCAGCAGTTGGGGACTAGCGGACTCCTACGAGCAGTACTTC.

The J gene is TRBJ2-1, the V gene TRBV5-3; D may be TRBD1 (6 bases). TRBV5-3 carries the ORF label, with uncertain function. With 0 bases removed from V and 2 bases from J, the gap between germline ends came to 6 bases. The CDR3 sequence is 14 residues long. The CDR3 is CARSLGGPYNEQFF. CDR3 in DNA: TGTGCCAGAAGCTTGGGGGGGCCCTACAATGAGCAGTTCTTC.

The CDR3 loop reads CASSAKGLASGTQYF. The CDR3 nucleotides read TGTGCCAGCAGCGCCAAGGGACTAGCGAGCGGGACCCAGTACTTC. The chain employs TRBV9 and TRBJ2-5; the match to TRBD2 covers 10 bases. The CDR3 spans 15 residues. The junction had 9 bases not matched to a gene; V was cut back by 3 bases and J by 7 bases. Germline values: CDR1 SGDLS, CDR2 YYNGEE.

This chain links TRBV7-9 with TRBJ1-1, with D unclear. The V end was cut by 5 bases, the J end by 3 bases, with 19 bases between. This CDR3 region has 16 residues. Germline CDR1 is SEHNR and CDR2 is FQNEAQ (reference sequence). CDR3 sequence reads: CASSLGNVVSYTEAFF. CDR3 DNA sequence: TGTGCCAGCAGCCTAGGGAACGTGGTTAGCTACACTGAAGCTTTCTTT.

This chain uses TRBV29-1 with TRBJ1-1; 10 positions match TRBD1. This CDR3 spans 14 amino acids. Per the germline V gene, CDR1 is SQVTM and CDR2 is ANQGSEA. V gave up 6 bases and J gave up 0 bases; unmatched junction bases: 4. The CDR3 protein is CSVPTGGLNTEAFF. CDR3 nucleotides: TGCAGCGTCCCGACAGGGGGCTTGAACACTGAAGCTTTCTTT.

J is TRBJ2-7 and V is TRBV18; 9 nucleotides agree with TRBD2. Trimming removed 3 bases from V and 7 bases from J; junction bases left unmatched: 7. The CDR3 is 14 residues long. CDR1 and CDR2 (germline): KGHSH, LQKENI. The CDR3 DNA follows: TGTGCCAGCTCACCGGGACTAGCAGGGGTGGAGCAGTACTTC. Translation: CASSPGLAGVEQYF.

This chain joins TRBV20-1 and TRBJ1-2; TRBD1 matches 7 bases. The CDR3 is 11 residues long. CDR1 and CDR2 (germline): DFQATT, SNEGSKA (reference sequence). V was pared by 5 bases and J by 6 bases, with 3 bases of the junction left unmatched. As DNA, the CDR3 is TGCAGTGCTTTTGACAGGGATGGCTACACCTTC. It translates to CSAFDRDGYTF.

The chain carries TRBV9 and TRBJ1-2, with D perhaps TRBD1 (6 bases). This CDR3 has 15 amino acids. The ends were cut back, 3 bases at V and 4 bases at J, with 16 bases in the middle. From germline, CDR1 is SGDLS and CDR2 YYNGEE. The CDR3 protein is CASSGQPQGRYGYTF. CDR3 bases: TGTGCCAGCAGCGGCCAGCCACAGGGCCGCTATGGCTACACCTTC. Full variable domain (rest looked up from reference TRBV9 and TRBJ1-2): DSGVTQTPKHLITATGQRVTLRCSPRSGDLSVYWYQQSLDQGLQFLIQYYNGEERAKGNILERFSAQQFPDLHSELNLSSLELGDSALYFCASSGQPQGRYGYTFGSGTRLTVV.

This clone showed up just once. This rearrangement joins TRBV28 to TRBJ2-5; TRBD1 might be the D (5 bases). The CDR3 runs to 15 residues. Germline V gives CDR1 MDHEN, CDR2 SYDVKM. The V end was cut by 4 bases, the J end by 2 bases, with 14 bases between. As DNA, the CDR3 is TGTGCCAGCAGTTCGGTGTGGGGCGTACAAGAGACCCAGTACTTC. Translated: CASSSVWGVQETQYF.

The CDR3 coding sequence is TGTGCCAGCAGTGAAGCGGAGCCCATGAACACTGAAGCTTTCTTT. This encodes CASSEAEPMNTEAFF. The genes are TRBV2 and TRBJ1-1; D unclear. This CDR3 has 15 residues. V lost 0 bases to trimming and J lost 0 bases, with 8 bases between them. Germline CDR1 is SNHLY and CDR2 is FYNNEI.

The rearrangement links TRBV5-6 to TRBJ1-1; D is unresolved. Germline loops: CDR1 SGHDT, CDR2 YYEEEE. CDR3 length: 11 amino acids. V was clipped by 4 bases and J by 6 bases, with 7 bases between them. The CDR3 reads CASSARAEAFF. In DNA, the CDR3 is TGTGCCAGCAGCGCAAGAGCTGAAGCTTTCTTT.

The chain combines TRBV19 with TRBJ1-5, with 7 bases that match TRBD1. The CDR3 runs 13 residues. Looked up from germline, CDR1 is LNHDA and CDR2 is SQIVND (reference sequence). V gave up 6 bases and J gave up 4 bases; unmatched junction bases: 3. CDR3 sequence reads: CASSGTVNQPQHF. CDR3 sequence (DNA): TGTGCCAGTAGCGGGACAGTTAATCAGCCCCAGCATTTT.

The chain carries TRBV19 and TRBJ1-2, with D perhaps matching TRBD1 (6 bases). Deletions cut 7 bases from V and 5 bases from J, with 23 bases between. Germline V gene data show CDR1 as LNHDA and CDR2 as SQIVND (reference sequence). CDR3 length equals 16 residues. DNA for the CDR3: TGTGCCAGTACCCTGTGGGTCAGGGGCCCCTCTTATGGCTACACCTTC. As protein: CASTLWVRGPSYGYTF.

The V gene is TRBV4-2, the J gene TRBJ2-7; 9 bases map to TRBD2. CDR1 and CDR2 from the germline V gene are LGHNA and YNFKEQ. The J segment lost 5 bases and the V segment lost 3 bases, leaving 2 bases of the junction unmatched. CDR3 length: 13 residues. The CDR3 bases are TGTGCCAGCAGCCATATAGCGGGGGACGAGCAGTACGTC. Protein product: CASSHIAGDEQYV.

V and J are TRBV9 and TRBJ2-2; D uncertain. CDR1 and CDR2 from the germline V gene are SGDLS and YYNGEE. Trimming pared 0 bases from V and 3 bases from J, leaving 9 bases between. CDR3 length equals 15 residues. The CDR3 region has the DNA TGTGCCAGCAGCGTAGGTCCTACCTACACCGGGGAGCTGTTTTTT. It specifies CASSVGPTYTGELFF.

This chain uses TRBV6-5 with TRBJ2-1; 9 bases match TRBD1. This CDR3 is 15 amino acids long. CDR1 and CDR2 (germline): MNHEY, SVGAGI. The DNA for the CDR3 is TGTGCGGCCTGGGTCCCGGGACAGGGAAAGAATGAGCAGTTCTTC. It yields the protein CAAWVPGQGKNEQFF.

V gene TRBV19 combines with J gene TRBJ2-2; D unresolved. V shed 1 base and J shed 2 bases, with 8 bases lying between them. Germline lookup yields CDR1 LNHDA and CDR2 SQIVND (reference sequence). The CDR3 runs to 15 residues. The CDR3 DNA is TGTGCCAGTAGTATAGTTCCTACCAACACCGGGGAGCTGTTTTTT. The encoded protein is CASSIVPTNTGELFF.

This sequence joins TRBV2 and TRBJ1-4; D is perhaps TRBD1 (6 bases). The CDR3 spans 17 residues. The germline V gene encodes CDR1 SNHLY and CDR2 FYNNEI. V dropped 3 bases and J dropped 0 bases, with 14 bases sitting between them. CDR3 nucleotides: TGTGCCAGCAGTGAGCGGCAGGGGAACCCAACTAATGAAAAACTGTTTTTT. Encoded protein: CASSERQGNPTNEKLFF. Variable domain in full (rest from reference TRBV2 and TRBJ1-4): EPEVTQTPSHQVTQMGQEVILRCVPISNHLYFYWYRQILGQKVEFLVSFYNNEISEKSEIFDDQFSVERPDGSNFTLKIRSTKLEDSAMYFCASSERQGNPTNEKLFFGSGTQLSVL.

A single count supports this clone. This chain links TRBV11-3 with TRBJ2-7, with D perhaps TRBD2 (7 bases). Deletions cut 5 bases from V and 6 bases from J, with 17 bases between. The CDR3 extends over 14 amino acids. Germline lookup yields CDR1 SGHNT and CDR2 YENEEA. The chain's CDR3 is CASSPSSGGGEQYF. CDR3 bases: TGTGCCAGCAGCCCATCCTCGGGGGGCGGCGAGCAGTACTTC.